The sequence of this TCR beta chain was determined in a study of OX40 agonist ivuxolimab in advanced cancers. About the study: As their treatment, patients were administered ivuxolimab, an agonistic anti-OX40 (CD134) antibody.

General study results and limits: Relatively little clonal expansion, among the lowest observed, appeared in partial responders at 0.1-3.0 mg/kg.

A note on this clone: The antigen is not known.

Looked up from germline, CDR1 is WNHNN and CDR2 is SYGVQD (reference sequence). V shed 6 bases and J shed 7 bases, with 7 bases lying between them. The CDR3 totals 12 residues. Profiled with immunoSEQ multiplex PCR; TCRdb holds only in-frame clones, not every one. The sample yields approximately 70,000 clones, 88% seen once. The rearrangement uses TRBV10-1 and TRBJ1-6; D uncertain. This sample comprised CD4+ or CD8+ T cells sorted from blood, obtained in a trial of the OX40 agonist ivuxolimab. This TCR was recovered from an adult with an advanced solid tumor such as melanoma, head and neck, liver or kidney cancer. The CDR3 DNA sequence: TGCGCCAGCAGGGACGGGAATTCACCCCTCCACTTT. It encodes CASRDGNSPLHF.